Reported below is one T cell receptor (beta chain). The data were obtained in a study of blood T cells in healthy people across ages. The CDR3 extends over 16 amino acids. Looked up from germline, CDR1 is SGDLS and CDR2 is YYNGEE. V shed 1 base and J 3 bases; nucleotides not matched to a gene: 10. Combining a sample-barcoded 5' primer with a J-beta primer mix, a second PCR ran for roughly 6 to 12 cycles. Researchers report that each sample yielded at least 3 million CDR3-containing paired-end reads. TCRdb re-analysed the 5' RACE reads in MiXCR, keeping a single row per CDR3 protein. Of about 1.7 million distinct CDR3 sequences listed, 28% are singletons.

The V gene is TRBV9, the J gene TRBJ2-7, with 7 bases aligning to TRBD2. Sample: blood. This receptor was identified in a woman aged 25 to 39 in good health. CDR3 in amino acids: CASSVTSLAGDYEQYF. The DNA of the CDR3 is TGTGCCAGCAGCGTAACAAGTTTAGCGGGCGACTACGAGCAGTACTTC. Variable domain in full (rest from reference TRBV9 and TRBJ2-7): DSGVTQTPKHLITATGQRVTLRCSPRSGDLSVYWYQQSLDQGLQFLIQYYNGEERAKGNILERFSAQQFPDLHSELNLSSLELGDSALYFCASSVTSLAGDYEQYFGPGTRLTVT.